This T cell receptor (beta chain) was observed in a study of blood T cell repertoires in COVID-19. Measured with immunoSEQ multiplex PCR; TCRdb has only the in-frame clones, and not every one. The table has around 310,000 clones, about nine tenths seen once; the top ten hold over 9%. Clinical history reported by participants formed the basis on which cohorts were assigned. Each recovered donor of Cohort 3 presented with two negative PCRs, clearance, or symptom resolution. The CDR3 covers 15 residues. Trimming stripped 7 bases from V and 8 bases from J, with 21 bases between. Looked up from germline, CDR1 is MDHEN and CDR2 is SYDVKM.

The rearrangement uses TRBV28 and TRBJ2-1; D possibly corresponds to TRBD2 (6 bases). The sequenced sample consisted of PBMCs or T cells enriched from blood (not recorded which). This receptor was obtained from a woman under 40 who had recovered from COVID-19. As DNA, the CDR3 is TGTGCCAGCAACCCACTTGTAGCGGAGTGGGATGAGCAGTTCTTC. Translation gives CASNPLVAEWDEQFF. Combining the CDR3 with reference TRBV28 and TRBJ2-1 gives the whole variable domain DVKVTQSSRYLVKRTGEKVFLECVQDMDHENMFWYRQDPGLGLRLIYFSYDVKMKEKGDIPEGYSVSREKKERFSLILESASTNQTSMYLCASNPLVAEWDEQFFGPGTRLTVL.